These 4 T cell receptor beta chains were sequenced from one sample in a study of blood T cells in healthy people across ages. Sample-barcoded 5' priming and a J-beta primer mix drove a second PCR of roughly 7 to 11 cycles. TCRdb reprocessed the 5' RACE reads with MiXCR, giving one entry per CDR3 protein. This table has about 2 million distinct CDR3 sequences, roughly 52% appearing once. The sample taken for sequencing was blood. Source of these receptors: a woman aged 40 to 50 in good health.

The table lists this clonotype with a few counts. V gene TRBV10-1 combines with J gene TRBJ2-3; the D gene is possibly TRBD2 (5 bases). This CDR3 region has 14 residues. Between the trimmed V and J ends, which lost 0 bases and 7 bases, there was a span of 11 bases. From germline, CDR1 is WNHNN and CDR2 SYGVQD (reference sequence). CDR3 nucleotides: TGCGCCAGCAGTGAGTCGGTAGGACTTAATACGCAGTATTTT. Translated, it gives CASSESVGLNTQYF.

This clonotype was observed a few times. The V and J genes are TRBV5-1 and TRBJ2-1, with D perhaps being TRBD1 or TRBD2 (5 bases each). Germline assignment: CDR1 SGHRS and CDR2 YFSETQ. V was trimmed by 3 bases and J by 4 bases, leaving 17 bases between them. This CDR3 is 16 amino acids long. This chain's CDR3 is CASSSIGGSVYNEQFF. The CDR3 DNA is TGCGCCAGCAGCTCAATTGGGGGTTCCGTTTACAATGAGCAGTTCTTC.

This chain uses TRBV20-1 with TRBJ1-1, with D maybe TRBD1 (5 bases). CDR1 is DFQATT, CDR2 SNEGSKA, per germline (reference sequence). The CDR3 contains 13 residues. CDR3 region: CRPGRPGNTEAFF. The CDR3 nucleotides read TGCAGGCCGGGACGCCCCGGGAACACTGAAGCTTTCTTT.

V is TRBV2 and J is TRBJ2-7; no clear D gene. The germline V and J ends were trimmed by 2 bases and 7 bases, with 12 bases remaining between them. Germline CDR1 is SNHLY and CDR2 is FYNNEI. This CDR3 contains 13 residues. In DNA form, the CDR3 reads TGTGCCAGCAGTGAAAACAACTACAATGAGCAGTACTTC. Amino acid sequence: CASSENNYNEQYF.